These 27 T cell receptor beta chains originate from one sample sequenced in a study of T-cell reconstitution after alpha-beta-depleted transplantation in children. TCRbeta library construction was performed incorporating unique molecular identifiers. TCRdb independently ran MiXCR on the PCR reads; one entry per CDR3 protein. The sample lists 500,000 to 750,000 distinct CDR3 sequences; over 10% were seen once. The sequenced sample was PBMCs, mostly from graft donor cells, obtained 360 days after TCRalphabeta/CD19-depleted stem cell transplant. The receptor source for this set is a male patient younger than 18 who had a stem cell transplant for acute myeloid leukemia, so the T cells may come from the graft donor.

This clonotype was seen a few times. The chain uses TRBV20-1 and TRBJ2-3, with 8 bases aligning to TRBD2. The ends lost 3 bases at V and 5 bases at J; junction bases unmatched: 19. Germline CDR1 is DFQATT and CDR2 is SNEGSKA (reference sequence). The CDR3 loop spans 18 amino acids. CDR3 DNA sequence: TGCAGTGCTAGTCCCTCTTTAAGCGGGAGAGCGGTAAGAGATACGCAGTATTTT. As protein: CSASPSLSGRAVRDTQYF.

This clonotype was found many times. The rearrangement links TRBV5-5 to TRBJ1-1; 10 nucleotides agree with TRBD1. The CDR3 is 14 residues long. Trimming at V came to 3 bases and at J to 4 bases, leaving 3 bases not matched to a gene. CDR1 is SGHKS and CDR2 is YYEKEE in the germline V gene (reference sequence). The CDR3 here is CASSSDRGPTEAFF. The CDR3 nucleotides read TGTGCCAGCAGCTCAGACAGGGGGCCCACTGAAGCTTTCTTT.

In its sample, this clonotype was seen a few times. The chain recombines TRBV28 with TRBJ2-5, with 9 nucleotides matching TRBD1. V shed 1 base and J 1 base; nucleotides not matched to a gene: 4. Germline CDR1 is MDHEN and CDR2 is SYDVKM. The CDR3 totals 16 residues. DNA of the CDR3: TGTGCCAGCAGTTTATCCGGACAGGGGATCCAAGAGACCCAGTACTTC. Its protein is CASSLSGQGIQETQYF.

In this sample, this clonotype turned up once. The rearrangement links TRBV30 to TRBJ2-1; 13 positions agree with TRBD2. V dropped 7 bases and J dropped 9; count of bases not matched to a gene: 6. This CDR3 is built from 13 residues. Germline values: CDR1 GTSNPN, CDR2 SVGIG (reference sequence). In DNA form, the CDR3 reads TGTGCCTTACTAGCGGGAGGGCCCGGTGAGCAGTTCTTC. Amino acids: CALLAGGPGEQFF.

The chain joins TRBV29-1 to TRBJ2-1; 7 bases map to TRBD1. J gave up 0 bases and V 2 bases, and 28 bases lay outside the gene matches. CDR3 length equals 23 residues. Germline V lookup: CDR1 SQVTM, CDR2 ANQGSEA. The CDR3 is CSVEIGRNGGLPNRGVSYNEQFF. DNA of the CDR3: TGCAGCGTTGAAATTGGCAGGAATGGTGGCCTCCCGAACAGGGGAGTCTCCTACAATGAGCAGTTCTTC.

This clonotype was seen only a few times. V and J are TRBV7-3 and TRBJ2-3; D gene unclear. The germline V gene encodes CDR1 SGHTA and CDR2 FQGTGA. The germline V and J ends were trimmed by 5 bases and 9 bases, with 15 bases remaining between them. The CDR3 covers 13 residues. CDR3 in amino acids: CASSANQAWTQYF. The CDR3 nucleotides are TGTGCCAGCAGCGCGAACCAAGCGTGGACGCAGTATTTT.

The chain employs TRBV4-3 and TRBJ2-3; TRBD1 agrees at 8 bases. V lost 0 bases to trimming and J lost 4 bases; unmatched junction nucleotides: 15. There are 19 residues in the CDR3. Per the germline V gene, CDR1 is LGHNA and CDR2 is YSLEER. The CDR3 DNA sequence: TGCGCCAGCAGCCAAGACTCGGCAGGGGGCGCTTGGATTGCAGATACGCAGTATTTT. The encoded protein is CASSQDSAGGAWIADTQYF.

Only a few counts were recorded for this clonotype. The CDR3: CASSYLTSYEQYF. The DNA of the CDR3 is TGTGCCAGCAGTTACCTGACCAGCTACGAGCAGTACTTC. The chain employs TRBV6-2 or TRBV6-3 and TRBJ2-7, with D unresolved. The CDR3 is 13 amino acids. V was shortened by 2 bases and J by 3 bases, with 8 bases between the two germline ends. Per the germline V gene, CDR1 is MNHEY and CDR2 is SVGEGT.

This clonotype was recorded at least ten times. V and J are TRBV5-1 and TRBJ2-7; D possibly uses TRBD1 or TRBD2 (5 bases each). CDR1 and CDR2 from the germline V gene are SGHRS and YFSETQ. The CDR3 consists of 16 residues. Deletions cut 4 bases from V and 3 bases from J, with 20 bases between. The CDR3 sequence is CASSPLPFGTLYEQYF. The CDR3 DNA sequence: TGCGCCAGCAGCCCCCTCCCTTTTGGGACCCTCTACGAGCAGTACTTC.

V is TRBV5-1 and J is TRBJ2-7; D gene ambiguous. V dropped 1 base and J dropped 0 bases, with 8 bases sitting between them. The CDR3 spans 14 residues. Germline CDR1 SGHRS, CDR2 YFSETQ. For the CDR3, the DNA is TGCGCCAGCAGCTTGATTGTCAGCTCCTACGAGCAGTACTTC. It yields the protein CASSLIVSSYEQYF.

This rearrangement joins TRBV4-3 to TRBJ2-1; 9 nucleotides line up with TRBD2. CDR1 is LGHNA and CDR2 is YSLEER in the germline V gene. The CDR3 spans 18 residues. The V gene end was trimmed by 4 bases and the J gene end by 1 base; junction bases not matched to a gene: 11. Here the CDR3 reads CASSLSPGLAVSYNEQFF. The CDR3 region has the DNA TGCGCCAGCAGCCTTTCCCCGGGACTAGCTGTGTCCTACAATGAGCAGTTCTTC.

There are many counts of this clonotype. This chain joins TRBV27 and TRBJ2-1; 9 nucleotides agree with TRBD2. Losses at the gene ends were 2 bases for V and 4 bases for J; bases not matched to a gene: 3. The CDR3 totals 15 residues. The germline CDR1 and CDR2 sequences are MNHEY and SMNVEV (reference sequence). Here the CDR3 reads CASSLLAGKYNEQFF. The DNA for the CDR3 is TGTGCCAGCAGTTTACTAGCGGGAAAATACAATGAGCAGTTCTTC.

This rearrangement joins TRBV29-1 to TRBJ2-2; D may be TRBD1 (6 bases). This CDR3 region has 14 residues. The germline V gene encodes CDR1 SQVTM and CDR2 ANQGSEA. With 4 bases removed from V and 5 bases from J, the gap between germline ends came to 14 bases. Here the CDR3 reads CSVVQGGGTGELFF. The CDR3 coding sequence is TGCAGCGTTGTACAGGGTGGGGGTACCGGGGAGCTGTTTTTT.

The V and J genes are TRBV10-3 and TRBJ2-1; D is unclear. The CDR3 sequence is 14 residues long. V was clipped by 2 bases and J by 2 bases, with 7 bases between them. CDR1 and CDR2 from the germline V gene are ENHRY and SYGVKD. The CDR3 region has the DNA TGTGCCATCAGTGAGGCAGGACCCTACAATGAGCAGTTCTTC. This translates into CAISEAGPYNEQFF.

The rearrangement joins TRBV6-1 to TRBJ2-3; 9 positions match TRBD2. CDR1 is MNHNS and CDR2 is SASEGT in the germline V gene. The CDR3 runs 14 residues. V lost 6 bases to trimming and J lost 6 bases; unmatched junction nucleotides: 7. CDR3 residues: CASRIAGVWDTQYF. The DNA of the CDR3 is TGTGCCAGCAGGATAGCGGGAGTATGGGATACGCAGTATTTT.

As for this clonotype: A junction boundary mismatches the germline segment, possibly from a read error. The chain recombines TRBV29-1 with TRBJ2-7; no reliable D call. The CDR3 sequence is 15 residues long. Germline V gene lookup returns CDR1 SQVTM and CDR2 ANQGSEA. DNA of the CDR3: TGCATCGTTAGAAGATATATCGGCCGCTCCTACGAGCAGTACTTC. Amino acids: CIVRRYIGRSYEQYF.

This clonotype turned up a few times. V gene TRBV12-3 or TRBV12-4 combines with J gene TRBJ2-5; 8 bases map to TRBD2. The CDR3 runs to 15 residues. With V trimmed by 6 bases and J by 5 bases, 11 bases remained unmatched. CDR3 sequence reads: CASRPLAALHETQYF. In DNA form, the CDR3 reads TGTGCCAGCAGGCCACTAGCGGCCCTTCATGAGACCCAGTACTTC.

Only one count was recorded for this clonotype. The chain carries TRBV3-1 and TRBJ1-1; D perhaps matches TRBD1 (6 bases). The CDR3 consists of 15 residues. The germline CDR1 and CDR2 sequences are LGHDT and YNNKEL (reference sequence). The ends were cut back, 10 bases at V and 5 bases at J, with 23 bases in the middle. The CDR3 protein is CANPRGRQGGTEAFF. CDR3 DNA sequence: TGTGCCAACCCCAGGGGTCGGCAGGGAGGGACTGAAGCTTTCTTT.

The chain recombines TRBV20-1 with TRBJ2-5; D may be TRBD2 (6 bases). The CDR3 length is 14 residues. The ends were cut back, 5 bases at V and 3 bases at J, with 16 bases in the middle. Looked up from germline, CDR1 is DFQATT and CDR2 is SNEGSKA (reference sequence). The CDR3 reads CSAGEVWGEETQYF. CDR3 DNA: TGCAGTGCTGGGGAGGTTTGGGGCGAAGAGACCCAGTACTTC.

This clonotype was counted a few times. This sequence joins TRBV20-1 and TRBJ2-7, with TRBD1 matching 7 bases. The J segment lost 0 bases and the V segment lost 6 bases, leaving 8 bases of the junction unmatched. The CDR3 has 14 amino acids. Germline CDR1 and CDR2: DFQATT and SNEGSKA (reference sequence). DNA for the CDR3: TGCAGTGCCACTGAAGACAGGGTCTCCTACGAGCAGTACTTC. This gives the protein CSATEDRVSYEQYF.

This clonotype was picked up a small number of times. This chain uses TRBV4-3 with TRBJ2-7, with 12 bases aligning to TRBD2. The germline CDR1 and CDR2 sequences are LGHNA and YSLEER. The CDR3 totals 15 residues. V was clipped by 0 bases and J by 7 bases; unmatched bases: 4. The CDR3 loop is CASSQDFGLAGEQYF. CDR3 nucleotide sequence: TGCGCCAGCAGCCAAGACTTCGGACTAGCGGGAGAGCAGTACTTC.

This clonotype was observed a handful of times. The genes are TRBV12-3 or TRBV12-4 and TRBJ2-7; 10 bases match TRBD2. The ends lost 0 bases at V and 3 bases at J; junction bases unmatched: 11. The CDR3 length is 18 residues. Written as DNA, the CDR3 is TGTGCCAGCAGTTTAGCGCTTGCTAGCGGGAGCCTGCTCTACGAGCAGTACTTC. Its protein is CASSLALASGSLLYEQYF.

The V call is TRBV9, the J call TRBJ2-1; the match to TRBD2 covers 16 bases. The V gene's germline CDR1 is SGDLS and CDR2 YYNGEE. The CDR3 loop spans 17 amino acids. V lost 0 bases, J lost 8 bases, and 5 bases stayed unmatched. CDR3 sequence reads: CASSVVGLAGGPDEQFF. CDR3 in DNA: TGTGCCAGCAGCGTAGTGGGACTAGCGGGAGGGCCCGATGAGCAGTTCTTC.

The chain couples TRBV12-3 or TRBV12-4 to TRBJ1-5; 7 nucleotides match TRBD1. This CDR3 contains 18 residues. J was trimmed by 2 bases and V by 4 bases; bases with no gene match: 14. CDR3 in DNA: TGTGCCAGCAGTTCCCAGACCAGAGACAGGGAGCGCAATCAGCCCCAGCATTTT. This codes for CASSSQTRDRERNQPQHF.

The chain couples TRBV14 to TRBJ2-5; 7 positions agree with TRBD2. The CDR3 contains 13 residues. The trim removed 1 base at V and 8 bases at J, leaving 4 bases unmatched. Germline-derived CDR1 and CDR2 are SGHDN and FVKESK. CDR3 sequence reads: CASSQGGTTTQYF. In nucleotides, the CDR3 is TGTGCCAGCAGCCAAGGGGGGACTACTACCCAGTACTTC.

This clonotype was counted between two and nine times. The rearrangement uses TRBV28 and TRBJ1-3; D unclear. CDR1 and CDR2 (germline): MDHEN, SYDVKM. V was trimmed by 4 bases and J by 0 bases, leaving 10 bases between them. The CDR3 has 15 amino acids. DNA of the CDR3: TGTGCCAGCAGTTCAACAAGCCTCTCTGGAAACACCATATATTTT. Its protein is CASSSTSLSGNTIYF.

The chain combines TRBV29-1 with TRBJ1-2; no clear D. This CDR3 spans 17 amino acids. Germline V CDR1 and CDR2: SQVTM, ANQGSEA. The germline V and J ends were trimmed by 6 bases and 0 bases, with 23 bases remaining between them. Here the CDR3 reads CSVLLVSTANANYGYTF. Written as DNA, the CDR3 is TGCAGCGTCCTCTTAGTTTCTACGGCGAATGCTAACTATGGCTACACCTTC.